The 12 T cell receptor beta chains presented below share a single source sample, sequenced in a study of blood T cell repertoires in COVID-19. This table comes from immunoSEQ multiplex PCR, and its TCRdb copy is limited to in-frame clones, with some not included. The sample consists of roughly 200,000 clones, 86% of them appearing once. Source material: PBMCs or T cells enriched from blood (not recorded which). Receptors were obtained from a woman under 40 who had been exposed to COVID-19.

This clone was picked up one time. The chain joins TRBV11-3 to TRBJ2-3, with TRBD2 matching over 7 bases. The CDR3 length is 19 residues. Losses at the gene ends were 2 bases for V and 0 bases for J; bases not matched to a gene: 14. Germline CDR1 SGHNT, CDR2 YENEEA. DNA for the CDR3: TGTGCCAGCAGCTTATCCGGGACTAAAGCCCAACCTAGCACAGATACGCAGTATTTT. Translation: CASSLSGTKAQPSTDTQYF. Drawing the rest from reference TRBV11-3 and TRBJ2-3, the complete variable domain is EAGVVQSPRYKIIEKKQPVAFWCNPISGHNTLYWYLQNLGQGPELLIRYENEEAVDDSQLPKDRFSAERLKGVDSTLKIQPAELGDSAVYLCASSLSGTKAQPSTDTQYFGPGTRLTVL.

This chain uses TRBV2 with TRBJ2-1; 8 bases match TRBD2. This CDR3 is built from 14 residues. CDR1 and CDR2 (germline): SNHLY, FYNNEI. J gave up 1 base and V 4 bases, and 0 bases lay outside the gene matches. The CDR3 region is CASSAGGSYNEQFF. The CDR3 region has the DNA TGTGCCAGCAGTGCGGGGGGGTCCTACAATGAGCAGTTCTTC.

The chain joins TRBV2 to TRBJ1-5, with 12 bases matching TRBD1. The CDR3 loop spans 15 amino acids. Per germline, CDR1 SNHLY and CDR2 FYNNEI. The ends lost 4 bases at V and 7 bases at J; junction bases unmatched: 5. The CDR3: CASSGDRGLYQPQHF. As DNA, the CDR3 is TGTGCCAGCAGTGGGGACAGGGGGCTATACCAGCCCCAGCATTTT.

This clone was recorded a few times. This CDR3 reads CASSLNQYEQYF. DNA of the CDR3: TGTGCCAGCAGCTTGAACCAGTACGAGCAGTACTTC. The chain has TRBV5-4 and TRBJ2-7; no clear D. With 1 base removed from V and 4 bases from J, the gap between germline ends came to 6 bases. The CDR3 is 12 residues long. Germline assignment: CDR1 SGHNT and CDR2 YYREEE (reference sequence).

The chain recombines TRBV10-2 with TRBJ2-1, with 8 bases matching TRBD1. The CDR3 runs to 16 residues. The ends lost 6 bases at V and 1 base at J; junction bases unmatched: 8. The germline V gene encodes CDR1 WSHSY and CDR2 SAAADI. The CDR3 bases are TGCGCCAGCAGCCTGGGGACAGGTTTTTCCTACAATGAGCAGTTCTTC. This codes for CASSLGTGFSYNEQFF.

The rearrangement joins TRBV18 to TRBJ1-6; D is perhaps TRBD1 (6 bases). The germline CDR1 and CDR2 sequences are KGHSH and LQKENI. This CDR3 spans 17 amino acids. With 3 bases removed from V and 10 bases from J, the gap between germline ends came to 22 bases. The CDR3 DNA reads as TGTGCCAGCTCACCGTCTATGGCGGGGGCCGGGCGATCACCCCTCCACTTT. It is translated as CASSPSMAGAGRSPLHF.

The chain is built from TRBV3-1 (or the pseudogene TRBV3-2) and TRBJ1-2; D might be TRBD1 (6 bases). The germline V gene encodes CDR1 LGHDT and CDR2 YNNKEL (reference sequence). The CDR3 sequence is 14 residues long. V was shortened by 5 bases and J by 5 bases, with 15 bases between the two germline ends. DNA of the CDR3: TGTGCCAGCAGCGCCGGACAGCGTCGGTATGGCTACACCTTC. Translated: CASSAGQRRYGYTF.

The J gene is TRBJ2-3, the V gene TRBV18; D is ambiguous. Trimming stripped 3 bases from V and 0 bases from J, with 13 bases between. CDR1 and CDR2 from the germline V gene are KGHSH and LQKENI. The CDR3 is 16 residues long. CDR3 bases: TGTGCCAGCTCACCTCCAAGCATATCTAGCACAGATACGCAGTATTTT. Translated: CASSPPSISSTDTQYF.

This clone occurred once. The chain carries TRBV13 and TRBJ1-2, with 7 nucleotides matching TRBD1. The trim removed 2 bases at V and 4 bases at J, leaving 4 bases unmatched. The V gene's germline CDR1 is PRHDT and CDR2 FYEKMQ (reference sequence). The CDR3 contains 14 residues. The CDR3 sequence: CASSLSTGSYGYTF. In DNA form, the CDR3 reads TGTGCCAGCAGCTTATCGACAGGGAGCTATGGCTACACCTTC.

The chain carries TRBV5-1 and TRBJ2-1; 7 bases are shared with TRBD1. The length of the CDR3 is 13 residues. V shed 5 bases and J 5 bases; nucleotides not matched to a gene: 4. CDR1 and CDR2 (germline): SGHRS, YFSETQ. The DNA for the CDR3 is TGCGCCAGCAGTGGGACAGTCAACAATGAGCAGTTCTTC. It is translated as CASSGTVNNEQFF.

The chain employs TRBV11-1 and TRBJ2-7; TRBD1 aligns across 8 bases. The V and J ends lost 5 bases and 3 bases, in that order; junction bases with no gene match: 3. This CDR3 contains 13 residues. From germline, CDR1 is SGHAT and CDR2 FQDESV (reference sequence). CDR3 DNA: TGTGCCAGCAGCCAGGGACAGGTCTACGAGCAGTACTTC. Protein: CASSQGQVYEQYF.

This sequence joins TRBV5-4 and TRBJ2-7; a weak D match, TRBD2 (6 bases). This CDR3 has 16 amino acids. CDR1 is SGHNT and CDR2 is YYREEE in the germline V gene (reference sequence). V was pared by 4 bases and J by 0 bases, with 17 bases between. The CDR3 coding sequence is TGTGCCAGCAGCCCCGGGGGAGTCCTGAGCTCCTACGAGCAGTACTTC. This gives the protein CASSPGGVLSSYEQYF. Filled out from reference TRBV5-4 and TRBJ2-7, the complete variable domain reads ETGVTQSPTHLIKTRGQQVTLRCSSQSGHNTVSWYQQALGQGPQFIFQYYREEENGRGNFPPRFSGLQFPNYSSELNVNALELDDSALYLCASSPGGVLSSYEQYFGPGTRLTVT.